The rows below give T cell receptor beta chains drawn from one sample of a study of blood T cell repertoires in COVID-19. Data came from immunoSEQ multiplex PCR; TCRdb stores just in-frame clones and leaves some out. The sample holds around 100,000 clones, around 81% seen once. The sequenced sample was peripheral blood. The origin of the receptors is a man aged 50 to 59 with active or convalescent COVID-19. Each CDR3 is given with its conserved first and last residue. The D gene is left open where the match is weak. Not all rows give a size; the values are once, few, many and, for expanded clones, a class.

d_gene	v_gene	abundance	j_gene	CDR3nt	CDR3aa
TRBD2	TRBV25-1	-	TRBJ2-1	TGTGCCAGCAGTGATGGCGGGAGGGATGAGCAGTTCTTC	CASSDGGRDEQFF
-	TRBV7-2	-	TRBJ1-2	TGTGCCAGCAGCAATTACCGGGCCCGGAGGGACTATGGCTACACCTTC	CASSNYRARRDYGYTF
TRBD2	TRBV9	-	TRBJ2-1	TGTGCCAGCAGCGTAGGGGCTAGCGGGGGGTACAATGAGCAGTTCTTC	CASSVGASGGYNEQFF
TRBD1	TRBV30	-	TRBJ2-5	TGTGCCTGGAGTTACCCGACAGGGGGCGCGGGAGAGACCCAGTACTTC	CAWSYPTGGAGETQYF
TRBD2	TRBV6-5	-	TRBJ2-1	TGTGCCAGCAGTTACTCCCCGGGACTAGCGGGAGATGGGCAGTTCTTC	CASSYSPGLAGDGQFF
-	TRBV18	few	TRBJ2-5	TGTGCCAGCTCACCAGTCGGGACATTTCAAGAGACCCAGTACTTC	CASSPVGTFQETQYF
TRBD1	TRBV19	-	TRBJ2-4	TGTGCCAGTAGTATTCAGGGGGTAGACATTCAGTACTTC	CASSIQGVDIQYF
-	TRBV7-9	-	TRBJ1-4	TGTGCCAGCAGCTCCCGGGGGTCTAATGAAAAACTGTTTTTT	CASSSRGSNEKLFF
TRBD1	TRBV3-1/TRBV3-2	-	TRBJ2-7	TGTGCCAGCAGCCCCAGGGACAGGGGGTCCTACGAGCAGTACTTC	CASSPRDRGSYEQYF
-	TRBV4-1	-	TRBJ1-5	TGCGCCAGCAGCCACGGGATAGGACAGCCCCAGCATTTT	CASSHGIGQPQHF
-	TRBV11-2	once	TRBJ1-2	TGTGCCAGCAGCCAATTAGTGGACTATGGCTACACCTTC	CASSQLVDYGYTF
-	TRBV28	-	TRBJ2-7	TGTGCCAGCAGTTTAGGGGACACCCATAAGGTGCAGTACTTC	CASSLGDTHKVQYF
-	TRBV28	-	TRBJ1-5	TGTGCCAGCAGTCCCCCCGGTCAGGGCAGGCAGCCCCAGCATTTT	CASSPPGQGRQPQHF
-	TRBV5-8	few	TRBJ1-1	TGTGCCAGCAGCTTAGGACTGAGTCTTGAAGCTTTCTTT	CASSLGLSLEAFF
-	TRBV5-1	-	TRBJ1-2	TGCGCCAGCAGCTTGACTCCCTTCTCTAACTATGGCTACACCTTC	CASSLTPFSNYGYTF
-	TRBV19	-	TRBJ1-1	TGTGCCAGTAGCCCCCGCCCCTCCGTGACAGGCGATTTT	CASSPRPSVTGDF
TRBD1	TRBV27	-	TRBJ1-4	TGTGCCAGCAGTTTGACAGGGGGGCGGGAAAAACTGTTTTTT	CASSLTGGREKLFF
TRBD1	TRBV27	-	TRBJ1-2	TGTGCCAGCAACCAAAGGGGGCGAAGTTCCTATGGCTACACCTTC	CASNQRGRSSYGYTF
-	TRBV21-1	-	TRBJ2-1	TGTGCCAGCAGCAAGTCCGCCGGGTACAATGAGCAGTTCTTC	CASSKSAGYNEQFF
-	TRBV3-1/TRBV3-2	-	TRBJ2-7	TGTGCCAGCAGCCCCTCTCATCGGTTGAGATACGAGCAGTACTTC	CASSPSHRLRYEQYF
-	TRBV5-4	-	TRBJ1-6	TGTGCCAGCAGCTTGGACATGGGGGAGGGTTCACCCCTCCACTTT	CASSLDMGEGSPLHF
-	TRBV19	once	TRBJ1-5	TGTGCCAGTAGTATAGACGAGGGTCGCGAACAGCCCCAGCATTTT	CASSIDEGREQPQHF
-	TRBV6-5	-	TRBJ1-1	TGTGCCAGCAGTTACTCTCCGGGAGACACTGAAGCTTTCTTT	CASSYSPGDTEAFF
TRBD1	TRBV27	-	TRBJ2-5	TGTGCCAGCAGTTTCCTAGCAGGGGGCCAAGAGACCCAGTACTTC	CASSFLAGGQETQYF
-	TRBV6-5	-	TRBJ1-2	TGTGCCAGCAGCGACCACCGACAGAACTATGGCTACACCTTC	CASSDHRQNYGYTF
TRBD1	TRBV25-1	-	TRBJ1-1	TGTGCCAGCAGTGAAAACCCGGGACAGGGTGAAGCTTTCTTT	CASSENPGQGEAFF
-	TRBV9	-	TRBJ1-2	TGTGCCAGCAGCGTAGATTCGGACTATGGCTACACCTTC	CASSVDSDYGYTF
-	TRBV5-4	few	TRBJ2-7	TGTGCCAGCAGTCCGGGACAAGGCTCCTACGAGCAGTACTTC	CASSPGQGSYEQYF
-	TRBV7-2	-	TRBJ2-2	TGTGCCAGCAGCTTAAGATTAGCAGTAACGAACACCGGGGAGCTGTTTTTT	CASSLRLAVTNTGELFF
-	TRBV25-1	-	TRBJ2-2	TGTGCCAGCGGGAGCGCCAACACCGGGGAGCTGTTTTTT	CASGSANTGELFF
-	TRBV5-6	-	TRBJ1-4	TGTGCCAGCAGCTTCGGCAGGGGCAGTGAAAAACTGTTTTTT	CASSFGRGSEKLFF
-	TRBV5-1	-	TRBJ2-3	TGCGCCAGCAGCTTGGGAGGGCCGACAGATACGCAGTATTTT	CASSLGGPTDTQYF
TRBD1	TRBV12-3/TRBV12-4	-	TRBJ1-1	TGTGCCAGCAGGTCACAGGGGGACGCTGAAGCTTTCTTT	CASRSQGDAEAFF